This TCR beta chain was sequenced in a study of early T cells in non-severe SARS-CoV-2 infection. The V and J ends lost 6 bases and 4 bases respectively, with 12 bases between them. Germline V CDR1 and CDR2: MNHEY, SVGAGI. The CDR3 is 14 residues long. This clonotype was recorded many times. A single record per CDR3 protein comes from TCRdb applying MiXCR to the 5' RACE reads. The sample has roughly 75,000 distinct CDR3 sequences, over 8.5% seen once; the top ten hold nearly 5%. The sequenced material came from whole blood. The chain links TRBV6-5 to TRBJ2-2; no reliable D call. The receptor's source is an adult who was a healthcare worker with PCR-confirmed SARS-CoV-2 infection or an uninfected control (not recorded which). CDR3 region: CASSPVVGTGELFF. The CDR3 coding sequence is TGTGCCAGCAGCCCGGTGGTGGGCACCGGGGAGCTGTTTTTT.